This T cell receptor (beta chain) comes out of a study of cytomegalovirus exposure and HLA in healthy donors. The study, taken as a whole, reports: An analysis that came later showed most CMV-associated TCR beta chains appearing HLA-restricted. There was a cluster of highly shared sequence variants that was likely a sequencing artifact. Trimming of TCR beta V- and J-genes showed a link, identified in a later analysis, to a missense DCLRE1C variant.

Trimming took 5 bases from V and 3 from J, leaving 14 bases between them. The CDR3 contains 14 residues. Germline loops: CDR1 SGHTA, CDR2 FQGNSA. This clone has just a few counts. Its antigen is unknown. 60 Vbeta and 13 Jbeta primers were used in PCR. Sequenced by immunoSEQ multiplex PCR; TCRdb stores in-frame clones only, minus some. The table lists 100,000 or so clones, approximately 70% of them singletons. Sequencing was carried out using PBMCs. The TCR comes from a man in his fifties in good health and CMV-seronegative. The chain employs TRBV7-2 and TRBJ2-7, with D possibly matching TRBD2 (5 bases). As DNA, the CDR3 is TGTGCCAGCAGCCTCCTCGGACTGAACTACGAGCAGTACTTC. Its protein is CASSLLGLNYEQYF.